The 26 T cell receptor beta chains below come from one sample, sequenced in a study of T cell responses to AZD1222 COVID-19 vaccine. Only in-frame clones appear in the TCRdb table, and some are missing; sequencing was by immunoSEQ multiplex PCR. In the table there are about 77,000 clones, 80% to 95% of which are singletons. The sample here was peripheral blood, taken 28 days after the second AZD1222 dose. The receptors stem from an adult who received the AZD1222 COVID-19 vaccine.

V is TRBV5-6 and J is TRBJ2-7; 7 nucleotides agree with TRBD2. V was clipped by 6 bases and J by 2 bases; unmatched bases: 11. The CDR3 length is 15 residues. CDR1 SGHDT and CDR2 YYEEEE come from the germline V gene. For the CDR3, the DNA is TGTGCCAGCACCGCGGCGGGAGTTTCGACCTACGAGCAGTACTTC. It codes for CASTAAGVSTYEQYF.

The CDR3 region has the DNA TGTGCCAGCAGTGATTTTGGACAGGGGGCTTTTGGCTACACCTTC. Translated: CASSDFGQGAFGYTF. This rearrangement joins TRBV6-1 to TRBJ1-2; 11 positions agree with TRBD1. Germline V gives CDR1 MNHNS, CDR2 SASEGT. The CDR3 loop spans 15 amino acids. V gave up 3 bases and J gave up 7 bases; unmatched junction bases: 7.

The gene calls are TRBV24-1 and TRBJ2-1, with TRBD1 matching over 8 bases. The CDR3 length is 13 residues. V shed 4 bases, J shed 15 bases, and the junction held 10 bases outside the gene matches. Germline V lookup: CDR1 KGHDR, CDR2 SFDVKD. In DNA form, the CDR3 reads TGTGCCACCAGTGACAGCAGGGGGCTCACGACGTTCTTC. It yields the protein CATSDSRGLTTFF.

The V gene is TRBV7-9, the J gene TRBJ2-2; D not certain. Germline-derived CDR1 and CDR2 are SEHNR and FQNEAQ (reference sequence). The CDR3 is 13 residues long. The germline V and J ends were trimmed by 4 bases and 4 bases, with 7 bases remaining between them. DNA for the CDR3: TGTGCCAGCAGCTCTATGGCCACCGGGGAGCTGTTTTTT. Amino acids: CASSSMATGELFF.

The rearrangement links TRBV19 to TRBJ1-5; no clear D gene. Trimming left V 2 bases short and J 0 bases short, with 11 bases between. Looked up from germline, CDR1 is LNHDA and CDR2 is SQIVND (reference sequence). The CDR3 is made up of 16 amino acids. The CDR3 reads CASSIPHSSSNQPQHF. The CDR3 DNA sequence: TGTGCCAGTAGTATACCCCACTCCAGTAGCAATCAGCCCCAGCATTTT.

This chain links TRBV3-1 (or the pseudogene TRBV3-2) with TRBJ2-1; TRBD1 matches 9 bases. The CDR3 is 15 amino acids. Per the germline V gene, CDR1 is LGHDT and CDR2 is YNNKEL (reference sequence). The V and J ends lost 2 bases and 8 bases, in that order; junction bases with no gene match: 7. CDR3 nucleotide sequence: TGTGCCAGCAGCCAATCGGGGACAGGGCGGCATGAGCAGTTCTTC. Its translation is CASSQSGTGRHEQFF.

The rearrangement links TRBV5-4 to TRBJ2-7; D perhaps matches TRBD2 (5 bases). With 3 bases removed from V and 4 bases from J, the gap between germline ends came to 11 bases. The CDR3 covers 13 residues. The germline V gene has CDR1 SGHNT and CDR2 YYREEE (reference sequence). As DNA, the CDR3 is TGTGCCAGCAGCTGGGGAGTCGCATACGAGCAGTACTTC. Translation: CASSWGVAYEQYF.

The V gene is TRBV11-2, the J gene TRBJ2-3; D gene uncertain. The germline V gene encodes CDR1 SGHAT and CDR2 FQNNGV. This CDR3 is 14 amino acids long. The V and J ends lost 5 bases and 0 bases respectively, with 9 bases between them. CDR3 nucleotides: TGTGCCAGCAGCCGACTGACTAGCACAGATACGCAGTATTTT. Its protein product is CASSRLTSTDTQYF.

This chain uses TRBV3-1 (or the pseudogene TRBV3-2) with TRBJ2-1; TRBD2 matches 13 bases. This CDR3 is 14 amino acids long. V lost 4 bases, J lost 7 bases, and 1 base stayed unmatched. The germline CDR1 and CDR2 sequences are LGHDT and YNNKEL (reference sequence). CDR3 loop: CASSRGLAGNEQFF. In DNA, the CDR3 is TGTGCCAGCAGCCGGGGACTAGCGGGGAATGAGCAGTTCTTC.

The chain has TRBV7-6 and TRBJ1-3; D not certain. Trimming shortened V by 1 base and J by 8 bases, and 12 bases separated the two germline ends. The germline gives CDR1 SGHVS, CDR2 FNYEAQ. The length of the CDR3 is 14 residues. The CDR3 spells CASSLVSGIDTIYF. The DNA of the CDR3 is TGTGCCAGCAGCTTAGTTTCGGGGATTGACACCATATATTTT.

The rearrangement links TRBV7-3 to TRBJ2-3; D perhaps matches TRBD2 (5 bases). CDR3 length: 15 residues. Germline V gene sequence: CDR1 SGHTA, CDR2 FQGTGA. V was trimmed by 5 bases and J by 3 bases, leaving 15 bases between them. Here the CDR3 DNA reads TGTGCCAGCAGCCCCACCAGCGGTGGGACAGATACGCAGTATTTT. Translating gives CASSPTSGGTDTQYF.

This rearrangement joins TRBV12-3 or TRBV12-4 to TRBJ1-1; D call uncertain. The V gene lost 2 bases and the J gene lost 4 bases, with 8 bases spanning the gap. This CDR3 is 13 amino acids long. CDR3 loop: CASSLYFATEAFF. CDR3 DNA sequence: TGTGCCAGCAGTTTATACTTCGCCACTGAAGCTTTCTTT.

The chain joins TRBV5-1 to TRBJ2-3; 8 bases line up with TRBD1. This CDR3 contains 15 residues. Trimming took 0 bases from V and 4 from J; bases not matched to a gene: 4. Germline CDR1 reads SGHRS; CDR2 reads YFSETQ. DNA of the CDR3: TGCGCCAGCAGCTTGGGGGACAGGATCCCAGATACGCAGTATTTT. Residues: CASSLGDRIPDTQYF.

The CDR3 sequence is CAWSGRINEQYF. The CDR3 bases are TGTGCCTGGAGTGGACGGATCAACGAGCAGTACTTC. J is TRBJ2-7 and V is TRBV30; D is uncertain. Trimming took off 1 base at V and 5 bases at J, with 9 bases between the two ends. Germline lookup yields CDR1 GTSNPN and CDR2 SVGIG (reference sequence). The CDR3 loop spans 12 amino acids.

The chain has TRBV29-1 and TRBJ2-2, with 11 bases that match TRBD2. Germline trimming cut 4 bases from V and 9 bases from J; bases unmatched to any gene: 1. Per germline, CDR1 SQVTM and CDR2 ANQGSEA. CDR3 length: 12 amino acids. CDR3 in DNA: TGCAGCGTTGGACTAGCGGGAAGGGAGCTGTTTTTT. It is translated as CSVGLAGRELFF.

The V call is TRBV4-1, the J call TRBJ2-7, with 8 bases lining up with TRBD2. The CDR3 loop spans 15 amino acids. V lost 1 base, J lost 0 bases, and 2 bases stayed unmatched. Germline assignment: CDR1 MGHRA and CDR2 YSYEKL. Written as DNA, the CDR3 is TGCGCCAGCAGCCAAGTACTAGCGGACTCCTACGAGCAGTACTTC. Residues: CASSQVLADSYEQYF.

The chain employs TRBV3-1 (or the pseudogene TRBV3-2) and TRBJ1-2, with TRBD1 as a possible D gene (6 bases). Germline CDR1 reads LGHDT; CDR2 reads YNNKEL (reference sequence). The CDR3 contains 15 residues. The ends were cut back, 0 bases at V and 7 bases at J, with 15 bases in the middle. The CDR3 reads CASSQDLRQELGYTF. The CDR3 bases are TGTGCCAGCAGCCAAGATCTTAGACAGGAGCTTGGCTACACCTTC.

V gene TRBV7-9 combines with J gene TRBJ1-3, with D uncertain. The CDR3 consists of 12 residues. Germline values: CDR1 SEHNR, CDR2 FQNEAQ (reference sequence). V was cut by 6 bases and J by 4 bases, with 7 bases left in between. CDR3 amino acids: CASRPPGNTIYF. CDR3 nucleotides: TGTGCCAGCAGACCCCCAGGAAACACCATATATTTT.

The CDR3 reads CAWNPDSSYEQYF. The CDR3 DNA follows: TGTGCCTGGAATCCGGATAGCTCCTACGAGCAGTACTTC. The J gene is TRBJ2-7, the V gene TRBV30; D gene ambiguous. Trimming cost V 4 bases and J 0 bases, with 10 bases left between them. CDR1 is GTSNPN, CDR2 SVGIG, per germline (reference sequence). The CDR3 extends over 13 amino acids.

This clone has more than one count but fewer than ten. The chain recombines TRBV5-4 with TRBJ1-3; a weak D match, TRBD1 (5 bases). The CDR3 loop spans 14 amino acids. Germline lookup yields CDR1 SGHNT and CDR2 YYREEE (reference sequence). V was clipped by 4 bases and J by 9 bases, with 17 bases between them. As DNA, the CDR3 is TGTGCCAGCAGCCCCCGGATCGGGGACCGCACCATATATTTT. Translated, it gives CASSPRIGDRTIYF.

The rearrangement links TRBV7-9 to TRBJ2-7; perhaps TRBD1 as D (6 bases). V shed 5 bases and J shed 0 bases, with 11 bases lying between them. Germline assignment: CDR1 SEHNR and CDR2 FQNEAQ (reference sequence). The CDR3 contains 14 residues. The CDR3 spells CASSPTGLSYEQYF. The DNA of the CDR3 is TGTGCCAGCAGCCCGACAGGTCTCTCCTACGAGCAGTACTTC.

V gene TRBV3-1 (or the pseudogene TRBV3-2) combines with J gene TRBJ2-1, with D unresolved. CDR1 is LGHDT, CDR2 YNNKEL, per germline (reference sequence). The V gene lost 4 bases and the J gene lost 9 bases, with 13 bases spanning the gap. The CDR3 runs to 13 residues. The CDR3 is CASSPSLDFEQFF. CDR3 DNA sequence: TGTGCCAGCAGCCCGTCCCTTGACTTTGAGCAGTTCTTC.

The chain links TRBV19 to TRBJ2-1; 14 bases fit TRBD2. Germline values: CDR1 LNHDA, CDR2 SQIVND (reference sequence). The CDR3 is 16 amino acids. The J segment lost 2 bases and the V segment lost 7 bases, leaving 4 bases of the junction unmatched. CDR3: CASTRLAGGAYNEQFF. In DNA form, the CDR3 reads TGTGCCAGTACCCGACTAGCGGGAGGGGCCTACAATGAGCAGTTCTTC.

The CDR3 is CAWSDGRGYTF. The CDR3 coding sequence is TGTGCCTGGAGTGATGGTCGGGGCTACACCTTC. The V and J genes are TRBV30 and TRBJ1-2; unclear D gene. Per the germline V gene, CDR1 is GTSNPN and CDR2 is SVGIG (reference sequence). This CDR3 has 11 amino acids. Trimming shortened V by 1 base and J by 8 bases, and 8 bases separated the two germline ends.

The chain combines TRBV20-1 with TRBJ1-1; unclear D gene. CDR1 and CDR2 (germline): DFQATT, SNEGSKA (reference sequence). Trimming took 8 bases from V and 6 from J, leaving 13 bases between them. This CDR3 has 11 residues. CDR3 nucleotide sequence: TGCAGTCCAGGCTATGAGGCTGAAGCTTTCTTT. Encoded protein: CSPGYEAEAFF.

The chain uses TRBV5-4 and TRBJ1-2; a weak D match, TRBD1 (6 bases). The V end lost 0 bases, the J end lost 8 bases, and 11 bases lay between the germline ends. Germline values: CDR1 SGHNT, CDR2 YYREEE (reference sequence). This CDR3 is 13 amino acids long. The CDR3: CASSLVGARGYTF. Written as DNA, the CDR3 is TGTGCCAGCAGCTTGGTGGGGGCAAGGGGCTACACCTTC.